The source of this T cell receptor (beta chain) is a study of OX40 agonist ivuxolimab in advanced cancers. Patients had blood sampled at baseline and again on cycle 4 day 1 and cycle 7 day 1. This CDR3 has 16 residues. CDR1 and CDR2 (germline): SGHRS, YFSETQ. V gave up 3 bases and J gave up 1 base, with 16 bases separating them. Sequenced by immunoSEQ multiplex PCR; TCRdb stores in-frame clones only, minus some. The repertoire includes some 68,000 clones, roughly four fifths of them detected once, and approximately 1.5% sits in the top ten. Study results and limitations: The expanded peripheral T cells' antigen specificity was not determined. At 0.1 to 3.0 mg/kg, CD4+ and CD8+ blood T cells expanded clonally by week 6.

This clone was observed a single time. What it recognizes is unknown. The sample consisted of CD4+ or CD8+ T cells sorted from blood, taken in a trial of the OX40 agonist ivuxolimab. This sequence was found in an adult with an advanced solid tumor such as melanoma, head and neck, liver or kidney cancer. The chain employs TRBV5-1 and TRBJ1-1; no clear D gene. CDR3 region: CASSSAVGSRNTEAFF. The CDR3 DNA reads as TGCGCCAGCAGCTCGGCGGTCGGTAGTCGGAACACTGAAGCTTTCTTT.